This T cell receptor (beta chain) was profiled in a study of regulatory T cells in long-lasting Graves disease. Study-wide results and caveats: Fewer public clonotypes were shared by new patients (over 950) than by persistent patients (around 2,800). Persistent Graves' patients showed less TCR diversity than newly diagnosed ones. Having only a small sample size may have limited accuracy.

The time point here: persistent/refractory GD, antithyroid drugs over 5 years with positive TRAb. PBMC-extracted RNA yielded the TCR library. This clonotype showed up just a few times. The antigen remains unidentified. One junction end does not reproduce the germline sequence, and a read error may be involved. Construction of the TCR beta libraries employed iRepertoire HTBI primers in conjunction with Arm-PCR of CDR3 regions. Via MiXCR, TCRdb re-called the multiplex PCR reads, giving one row per CDR3 protein. The data show 500,000 to 800,000 distinct CDR3 sequences, around 32% seen once. The sample here was peripheral blood mononuclear cells (PBMCs), taken when the disease was refractory, from a patient treated with antithyroid drugs. The origin of this receptor is a female donor with Graves disease.

The CDR3 reads CASSFNRDALKTEAFF. For the CDR3, the DNA is TGCGCCAGCAGCTTCAACAGGGACGCCCTGAAAACTGAAGCTTTCTTT. V is TRBV5-1 and J is TRBJ1-1; tentative D call: TRBD1 (6 bases). Germline assignment: CDR1 SGHRS and CDR2 YFSETQ. The CDR3 extends over 16 amino acids.